This T cell receptor beta chain originates from a study of CD4+ T cells in melanoma. About this clone itself: Its target is unknown.

Clones were read by immunoSEQ multiplex PCR, and TCRdb kept only the in-frame ones, dropping some. The table includes tens of thousands of clones, almost 70% detected once. V lost 0 bases and J 3 bases, leaving 7 bases between the germline ends. The CDR3 sequence is 13 residues long. Germline values: CDR1 SGHTS, CDR2 YDEGEE. The study's findings and limits: A reported correlation linked neoantigen-specific CD4+ T cells to CD8+, macrophage and B cell function. Diverse differentiation states were reported for melanoma neoantigen-specific CD4+ T cells.

The sample comprised tumor tissue. The TCR sequence derives from a human donor with melanoma. The rearrangement uses TRBV5-8 and TRBJ2-7; D not certain. The DNA of the CDR3 is TGTGCCAGCAGCTTGGTACCTAACTACGAGCAGTACTTC. This translates into CASSLVPNYEQYF.